Included here is one T cell receptor beta chain sequence, with context. This entry is derived from a study of blood T cell repertoires in COVID-19. Whole-study context: What the recovered Cohort 3 donors had was two negative PCRs, clearance, or symptom resolution. Sources were T cells, B-cell-depleted T cells, or PBMCs; the material itself was cDNA or gDNA.

Germline CDR1 and CDR2: MNHNS and SASEGT. The V and J ends lost 1 base and 5 bases respectively, with 9 bases between them. The CDR3 sequence is 15 residues long. Clones were sequenced by immunoSEQ multiplex PCR, and TCRdb holds only the in-frame ones, with some missing. The repertoire holds around 360,000 clones, over 75% seen once, with approximately 1.9% in the top ten. The clonotype was recovered from a man aged 35 to 55 in a cohort exposed to, infected with or recovered from COVID-19 (not recorded which). Sequences were obtained from PBMCs or T cells enriched from blood (not recorded which). This chain connects TRBV6-1 to TRBJ1-6; D might be TRBD1 (5 bases). The chain's CDR3 is CASSEVGGDNSPLHF. CDR3 sequence (DNA): TGTGCCAGCAGTGAAGTCGGGGGGGATAATTCACCCCTCCACTTT.